The entry below describes one T cell receptor beta chain. Original methodology: Amplification with reference gene primers provided the estimates of nucleated cell counts. The data were produced by immunoSEQ multiplex PCR, yet TCRdb's version contains in-frame clones alone and is incomplete. That table gives V, J and clone size, and the DNA gave D and trimming. The sample carries around 170,000 clones, 88% recorded once. The data are from a study of blood T cell repertoires in COVID-19. About the research overall: Acute-phase and convalescent COVID-19 samples originated in the United States, Italy and Spain. Nucleic acid was either cDNA or gDNA, and it came from T cells, B-cell-depleted T cells, or PBMCs.

The germline gives CDR1 WNHNN, CDR2 SYGVQD (reference sequence). J was trimmed by 7 bases and V by 5 bases; bases with no gene match: 3. This CDR3 is built from 14 residues. The chain employs TRBV10-1 and TRBJ2-1; 12 bases are a match to TRBD1. The sequence was obtained from a man between 60 and 75 years old with acute or convalescent COVID-19. The source material was peripheral blood. CDR3 sequence (DNA): TGCGCCAGCAGTCGGGACAGGGGGCGAAATGAGCAGTTCTTC. Protein: CASSRDRGRNEQFF.